This paragraph covers one T cell receptor beta chain sequence. The antigen remains unidentified. The data belong to a study of shared clonotypes between healthy human individuals. The run depth of the assay was deep. The assay was immunoSEQ multiplex PCR, and TCRdb's table has in-frame clones only and misses some. The sample lists 600,000 or so clones; approximately 95% were seen once. CD45RO-negative, CCR7-selected cells formed the naive CD8 fraction, which excluded terminally differentiated effector memory CD45RA+ cells. Trimming pared 5 bases from V and 2 bases from J, leaving 9 bases between. Germline V gene sequence: CDR1 SGHAT, CDR2 FQDESV (reference sequence). The CDR3 contains 13 residues. Study results and limitations: Genetic and exposure-history diversity was limited by the few donors. Exclusively blood specimens were collected; tissue repertoires likely differ. Clonotypes which were not shared had lower generation probabilities than clonotypes that all four donors shared.

The V call is TRBV11-1, the J call TRBJ1-1, with D possibly matching TRBD1 (6 bases). The TCR comes from a woman in her 30s in good health. The sample taken for sequencing was naive CD8+ T cells sorted from blood. The CDR3 is CASSRTENTEAFF. The CDR3 region has the DNA TGTGCCAGCAGCCGGACAGAAAACACTGAAGCTTTCTTT.